This T cell receptor beta chain came from a study of cytomegalovirus exposure and HLA in healthy donors. On this clone itself: The target antigen is unknown.

When sampled, the donors appeared nominally healthy, though they likely had unrecorded immune exposures. PCR primers comprised 60 Vbeta and 13 Jbeta primers. TCRdb's copy holds only in-frame clones and misses some; the assay was immunoSEQ multiplex PCR. The sample carries around 100,000 clones, roughly 70% recorded once. Overall study results and limits: The study put 150 to 200 TCR beta chains on its list as cytomegalovirus-associated. Later on, an analysis found that several of the most significant clusters appeared to be linked to common viral pathogens, which included parvovirus B19.

CDR3 length: 15 residues. Germline CDR1 SEHNR, CDR2 FQNEAQ (reference sequence). Trimming cost V 5 bases and J 0 bases, with 10 bases left between them. Sequencing was performed on PBMCs. The sequence was obtained from a woman aged 25 to 39 in good health and CMV-seronegative. V is TRBV7-9 and J is TRBJ1-4; weak D call: TRBD1 (6 bases). As DNA, the CDR3 is TGTGCCAGCAGCCCGAGACAGGCAACTAATGAAAAACTGTTTTTT. This translates into CASSPRQATNEKLFF.